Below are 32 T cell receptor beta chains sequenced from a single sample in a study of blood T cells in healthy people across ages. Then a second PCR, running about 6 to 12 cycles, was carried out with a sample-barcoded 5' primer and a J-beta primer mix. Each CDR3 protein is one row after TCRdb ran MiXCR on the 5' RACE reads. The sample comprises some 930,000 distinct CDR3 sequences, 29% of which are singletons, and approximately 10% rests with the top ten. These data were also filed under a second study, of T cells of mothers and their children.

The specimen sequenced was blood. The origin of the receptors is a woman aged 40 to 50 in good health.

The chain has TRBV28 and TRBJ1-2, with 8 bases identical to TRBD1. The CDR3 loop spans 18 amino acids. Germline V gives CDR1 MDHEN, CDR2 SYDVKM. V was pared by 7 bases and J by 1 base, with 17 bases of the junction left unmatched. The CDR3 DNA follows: TGTGCCAGCAACCTGCAGCCCCCTGGTACAGGGGGTAACTATGGCTACACCTTC. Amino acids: CASNLQPPGTGGNYGYTF.

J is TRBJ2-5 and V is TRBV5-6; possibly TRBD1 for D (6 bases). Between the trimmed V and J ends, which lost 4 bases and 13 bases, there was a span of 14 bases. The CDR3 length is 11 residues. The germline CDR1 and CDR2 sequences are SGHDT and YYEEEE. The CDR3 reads CASSLYREAYF. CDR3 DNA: TGTGCCAGCAGCCTTTACAGGGAAGCGTACTTC.

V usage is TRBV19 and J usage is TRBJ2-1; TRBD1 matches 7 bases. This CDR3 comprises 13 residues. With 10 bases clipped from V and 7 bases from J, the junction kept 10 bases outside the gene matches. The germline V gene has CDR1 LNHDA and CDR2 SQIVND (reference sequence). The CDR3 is CATNRGLWNEQFF. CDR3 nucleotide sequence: TGTGCCACCAACAGGGGCTTATGGAATGAGCAGTTCTTC.

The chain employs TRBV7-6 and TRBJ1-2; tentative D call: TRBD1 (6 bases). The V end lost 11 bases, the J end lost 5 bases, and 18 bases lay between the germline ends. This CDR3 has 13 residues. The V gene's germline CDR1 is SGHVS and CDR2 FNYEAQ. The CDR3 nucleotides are TGTGCCGGGCGTCGGGTCGGACAGTATGGCTACACCTTC. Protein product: CAGRRVGQYGYTF.

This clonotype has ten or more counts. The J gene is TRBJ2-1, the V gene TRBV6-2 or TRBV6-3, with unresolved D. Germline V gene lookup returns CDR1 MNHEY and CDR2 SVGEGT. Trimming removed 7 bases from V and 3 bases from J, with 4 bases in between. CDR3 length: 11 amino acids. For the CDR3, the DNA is TGTGCCAGCACGGACTACAATGAGCAGTTCTTC. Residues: CASTDYNEQFF.

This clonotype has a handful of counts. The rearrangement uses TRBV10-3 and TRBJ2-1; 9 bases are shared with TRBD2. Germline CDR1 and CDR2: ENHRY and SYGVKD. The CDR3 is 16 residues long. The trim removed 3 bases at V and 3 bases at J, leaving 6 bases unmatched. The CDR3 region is CAISEPGRGGYNEQFF. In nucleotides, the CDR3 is TGTGCCATCAGTGAACCCGGGCGGGGGGGCTACAATGAGCAGTTCTTC.

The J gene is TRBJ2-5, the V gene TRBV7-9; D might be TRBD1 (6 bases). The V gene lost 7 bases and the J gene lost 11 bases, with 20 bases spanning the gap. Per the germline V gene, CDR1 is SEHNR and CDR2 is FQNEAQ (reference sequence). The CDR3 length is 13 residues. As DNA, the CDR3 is TGTGCCAGCAAACCGGACAGCTACAATGAGCAGTACTTC. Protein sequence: CASKPDSYNEQYF.

The CDR3 DNA follows: TGTGCCAGCAGCCCGGACAGGGGGCTGGGGACTGAAGCTTTCTTT. Its protein product is CASSPDRGLGTEAFF. This chain uses TRBV3-1 with TRBJ1-1; 11 bases fit TRBD1. The V gene's germline CDR1 is LGHDT and CDR2 YNNKEL (reference sequence). This CDR3 spans 15 amino acids. V shed 4 bases and J 5 bases; nucleotides not matched to a gene: 6.

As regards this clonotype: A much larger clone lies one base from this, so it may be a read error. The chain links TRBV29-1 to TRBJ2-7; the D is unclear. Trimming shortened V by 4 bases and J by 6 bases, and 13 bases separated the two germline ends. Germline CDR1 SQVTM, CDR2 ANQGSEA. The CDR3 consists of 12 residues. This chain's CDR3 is CSVGHGRGEQYF. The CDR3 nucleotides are TGCAGCGTTGGACACGGAAGAGGCGAGCAGTACTTC.

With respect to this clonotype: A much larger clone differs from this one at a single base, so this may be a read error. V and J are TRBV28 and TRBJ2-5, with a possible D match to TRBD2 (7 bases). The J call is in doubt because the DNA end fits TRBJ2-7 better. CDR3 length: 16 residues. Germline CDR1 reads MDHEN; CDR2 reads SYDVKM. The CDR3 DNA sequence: TGTGCCAGCAGCCTCGGGGGGACGGGGGGCCGCAACGAGCAGTACTTC. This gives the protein CASSLGGTGGRNEQYF.

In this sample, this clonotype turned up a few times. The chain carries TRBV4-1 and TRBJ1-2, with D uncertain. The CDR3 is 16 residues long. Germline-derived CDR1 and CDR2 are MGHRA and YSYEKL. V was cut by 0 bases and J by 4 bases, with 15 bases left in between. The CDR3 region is CASSQEEKEGGYGYTF. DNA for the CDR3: TGCGCCAGCAGCCAAGAGGAAAAGGAAGGAGGCTATGGCTACACCTTC.

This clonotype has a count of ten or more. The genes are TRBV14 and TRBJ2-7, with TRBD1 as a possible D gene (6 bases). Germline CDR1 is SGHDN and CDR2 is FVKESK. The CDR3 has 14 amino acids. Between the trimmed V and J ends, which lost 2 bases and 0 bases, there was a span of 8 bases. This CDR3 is CASSQPDSSYEQYF. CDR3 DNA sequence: TGTGCCAGCAGCCAACCGGACAGCTCCTACGAGCAGTACTTC.

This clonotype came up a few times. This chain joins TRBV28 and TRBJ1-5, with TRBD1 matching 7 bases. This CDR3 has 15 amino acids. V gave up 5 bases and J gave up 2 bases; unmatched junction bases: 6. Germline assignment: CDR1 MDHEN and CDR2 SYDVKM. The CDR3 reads CASSPNTGGNQPQHF. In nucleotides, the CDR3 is TGTGCCAGCAGTCCCAATACAGGGGGCAATCAGCCCCAGCATTTT.

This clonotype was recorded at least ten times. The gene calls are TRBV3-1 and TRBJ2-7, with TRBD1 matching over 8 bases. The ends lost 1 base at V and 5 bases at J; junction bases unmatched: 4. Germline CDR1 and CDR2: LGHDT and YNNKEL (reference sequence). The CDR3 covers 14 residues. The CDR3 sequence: CASSQGQGLHEQYF. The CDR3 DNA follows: TGTGCCAGCAGCCAAGGACAGGGGTTGCACGAGCAGTACTTC.

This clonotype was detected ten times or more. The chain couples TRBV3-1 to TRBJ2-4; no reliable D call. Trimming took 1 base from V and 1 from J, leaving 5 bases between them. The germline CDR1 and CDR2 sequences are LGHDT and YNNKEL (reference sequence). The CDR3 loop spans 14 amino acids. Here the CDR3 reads CASSQGVAKNIQYF. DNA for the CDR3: TGTGCCAGCAGCCAAGGGGTGGCCAAAAACATTCAGTACTTC.

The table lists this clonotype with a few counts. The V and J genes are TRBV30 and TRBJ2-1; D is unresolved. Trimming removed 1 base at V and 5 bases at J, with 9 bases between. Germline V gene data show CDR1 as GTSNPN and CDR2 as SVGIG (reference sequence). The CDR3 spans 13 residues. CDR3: CAWSAYTHNEQFF. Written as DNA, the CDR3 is TGTGCCTGGAGTGCCTATACTCACAATGAGCAGTTCTTC.

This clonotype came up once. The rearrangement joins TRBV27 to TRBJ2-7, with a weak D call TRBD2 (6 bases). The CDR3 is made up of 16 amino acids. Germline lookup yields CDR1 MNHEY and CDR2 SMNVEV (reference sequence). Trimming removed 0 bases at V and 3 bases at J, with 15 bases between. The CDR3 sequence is CASSLSGGSQNYEQYF. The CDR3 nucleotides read TGTGCCAGCAGTTTATCGGGGGGTTCCCAAAACTACGAGCAGTACTTC.

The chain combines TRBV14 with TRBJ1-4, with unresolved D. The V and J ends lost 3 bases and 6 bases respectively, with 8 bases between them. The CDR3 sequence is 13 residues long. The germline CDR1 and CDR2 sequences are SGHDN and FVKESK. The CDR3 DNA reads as TGTGCCAGCAGCCAGCGGGTATATGAAAAACTGTTTTTT. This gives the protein CASSQRVYEKLFF.

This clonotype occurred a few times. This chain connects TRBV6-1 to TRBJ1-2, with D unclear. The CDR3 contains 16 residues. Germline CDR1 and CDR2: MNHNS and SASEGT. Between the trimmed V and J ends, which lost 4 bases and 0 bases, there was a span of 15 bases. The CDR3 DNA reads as TGTGCCAGCAGTGGAGGACCCGGGCGGTCTAACTATGGCTACACCTTC. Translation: CASSGGPGRSNYGYTF.

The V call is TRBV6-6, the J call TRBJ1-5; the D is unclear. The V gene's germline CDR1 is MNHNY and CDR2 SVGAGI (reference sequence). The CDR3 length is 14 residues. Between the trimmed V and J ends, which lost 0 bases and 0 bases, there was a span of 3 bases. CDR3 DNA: TGTGCCAGCAGTTACTCGACTAGCAATCAGCCCCAGCATTTT. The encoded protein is CASSYSTSNQPQHF.

This CDR3 reads CASSLAGRLAAIGRTGELFF. DNA for the CDR3: TGTGCCAGCAGCTTAGCGGGGCGACTAGCGGCTATAGGGAGGACCGGGGAGCTGTTTTTT. This chain links TRBV7-9 with TRBJ2-2; TRBD2 aligns across 9 bases. The CDR3 runs to 20 residues. Germline lookup yields CDR1 SEHNR and CDR2 FQNEAQ (reference sequence). With V trimmed by 0 bases and J by 5 bases, 16 bases remained unmatched.

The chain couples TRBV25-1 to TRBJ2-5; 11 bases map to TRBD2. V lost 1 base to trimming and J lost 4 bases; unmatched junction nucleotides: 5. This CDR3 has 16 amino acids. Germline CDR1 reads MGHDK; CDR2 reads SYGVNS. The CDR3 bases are TGTGCCAGCAGTGAATCCACTAGCGGGGGCTCAGAGACCCAGTACTTC. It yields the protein CASSESTSGGSETQYF.

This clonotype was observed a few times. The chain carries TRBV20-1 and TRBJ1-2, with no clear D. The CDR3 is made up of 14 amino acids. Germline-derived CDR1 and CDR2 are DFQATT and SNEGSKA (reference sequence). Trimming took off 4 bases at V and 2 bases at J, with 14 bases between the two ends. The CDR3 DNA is TGCAGTGCTACATCTACCCGTGTGAACTATGGCTACACCTTC. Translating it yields CSATSTRVNYGYTF.

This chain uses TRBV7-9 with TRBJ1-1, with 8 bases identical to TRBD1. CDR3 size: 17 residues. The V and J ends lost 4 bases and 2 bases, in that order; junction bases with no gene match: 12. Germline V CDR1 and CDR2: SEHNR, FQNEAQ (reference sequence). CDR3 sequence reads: CASSSSNRDRPNTEAFF. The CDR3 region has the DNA TGTGCCAGCAGCTCAAGTAACCGGGACAGGCCCAACACTGAAGCTTTCTTT.

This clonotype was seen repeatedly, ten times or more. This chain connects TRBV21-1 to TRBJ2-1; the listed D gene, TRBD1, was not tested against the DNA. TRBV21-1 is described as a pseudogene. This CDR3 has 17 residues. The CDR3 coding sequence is TGTGCCAGCAGCCATGTCGTTTGGGACAGGGGTGAGAATGAGCAGTTCTTC. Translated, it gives CASSHVVWDRGENEQFF.

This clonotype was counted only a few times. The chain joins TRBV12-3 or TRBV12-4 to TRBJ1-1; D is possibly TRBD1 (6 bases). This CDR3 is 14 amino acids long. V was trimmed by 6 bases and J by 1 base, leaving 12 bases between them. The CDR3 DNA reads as TGTGCCAGCAGACCGCCGGACAGGAACACTGAAGCTTTCTTT. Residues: CASRPPDRNTEAFF.

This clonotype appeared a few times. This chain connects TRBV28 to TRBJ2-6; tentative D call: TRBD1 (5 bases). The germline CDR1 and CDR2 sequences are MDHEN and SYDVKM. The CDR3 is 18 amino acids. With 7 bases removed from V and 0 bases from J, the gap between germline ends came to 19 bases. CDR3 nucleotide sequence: TGTGCCAGCACCCCGGGCCGCCTCAGGGCCTCTGGGGCCAACGTCCTGACTTTC. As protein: CASTPGRLRASGANVLTF.

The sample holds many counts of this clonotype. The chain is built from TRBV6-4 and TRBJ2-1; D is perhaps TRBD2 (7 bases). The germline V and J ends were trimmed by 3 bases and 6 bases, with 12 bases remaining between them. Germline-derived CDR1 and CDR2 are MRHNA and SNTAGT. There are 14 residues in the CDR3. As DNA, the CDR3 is TGTGCCAGCAGTGAGAGGGGGGGAACCAATGAGCAGTTCTTC. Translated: CASSERGGTNEQFF.

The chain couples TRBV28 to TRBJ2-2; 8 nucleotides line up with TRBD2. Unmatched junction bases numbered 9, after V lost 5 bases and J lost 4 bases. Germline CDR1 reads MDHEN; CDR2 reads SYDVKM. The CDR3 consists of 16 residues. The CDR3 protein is CASSPRTSHGTGELFF. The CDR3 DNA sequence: TGTGCCAGCAGTCCCCGGACTAGCCATGGCACCGGGGAGCTGTTTTTT. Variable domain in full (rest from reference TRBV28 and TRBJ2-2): DVKVTQSSRYLVKRTGEKVFLECVQDMDHENMFWYRQDPGLGLRLIYFSYDVKMKEKGDIPEGYSVSREKKERFSLILESASTNQTSMYLCASSPRTSHGTGELFFGEGSRLTVL.

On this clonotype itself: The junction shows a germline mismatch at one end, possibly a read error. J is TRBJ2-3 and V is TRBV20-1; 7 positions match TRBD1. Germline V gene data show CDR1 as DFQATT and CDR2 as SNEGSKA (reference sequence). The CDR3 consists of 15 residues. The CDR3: CNARAQTGVPDTQYF. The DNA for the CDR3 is TGCAATGCTAGAGCTCAAACAGGGGTTCCGGATACGCAGTATTTT.

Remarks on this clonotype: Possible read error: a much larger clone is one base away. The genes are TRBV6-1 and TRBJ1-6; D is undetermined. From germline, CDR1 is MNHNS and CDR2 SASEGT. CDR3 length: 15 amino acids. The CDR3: CTSTERAGDNSPLHF. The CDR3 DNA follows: TGTACCAGCACCGAAAGGGCAGGAGATAATTCACCCCTCCACTTT.

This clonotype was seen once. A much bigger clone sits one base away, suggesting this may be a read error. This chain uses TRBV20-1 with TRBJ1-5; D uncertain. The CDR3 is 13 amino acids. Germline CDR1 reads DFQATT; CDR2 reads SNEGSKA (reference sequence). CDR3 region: CSASVRFGQPRHF. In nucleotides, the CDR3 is TGCAGTGCTAGCGTCAGGTTCGGTCAGCCCCGGCATTTT.